The rows below give T cell receptor beta chains drawn from one sample of a study of cytomegalovirus exposure and HLA in healthy donors. Profiled with immunoSEQ multiplex PCR; TCRdb holds only in-frame clones, not every one. Of fewer than 150,000 clones listed, about 79% were seen once; the top ten hold around 3.9%. Sequences were obtained from PBMCs. These receptors all come from a man aged 35-49 years in good health and CMV-seropositive. Both conserved end residues are part of each CDR3. The order of the fields is clone size, V gene, J gene, D gene, CDR3 DNA, CDR3 protein. The D gene is left open where the match is weak. Only some rows state a clone size, as once, few, many or a class for expanded clones.

>-|TRBV7-8|TRBJ2-7|-
TGTGCCAGCAGCTTATTGGGCATCTACGAGCAGTACTTC
CASSLLGIYEQYF
>-|TRBV5-6|TRBJ1-1|TRBD1
TGTGCCAGCAGCGACGACAGGGGTACTGAAGCTTTCTTT
CASSDDRGTEAFF
>-|TRBV27|TRBJ1-1|-
TGTGCCAGCAGTCCCCCGTCACTTGAAGCTTTCTTT
CASSPPSLEAFF
>-|TRBV28|TRBJ2-7|-
TGTGCCAGCAGTCTTTCTAGGGGAAGGAGCTACGAGCAGTACTTC
CASSLSRGRSYEQYF
>-|TRBV7-9|TRBJ2-2|-
TGTGCCAGCAGCTTAGGACAGACGAACACCGGGGAGCTGTTTTTT
CASSLGQTNTGELFF
>-|TRBV4-1|TRBJ2-1|-
TGCGCCAGCAGCCAAGGAGACACGGACTACAATGAGCAGTTCTTC
CASSQGDTDYNEQFF
>-|TRBV29-1|TRBJ2-1|TRBD2
TGCAGCGTTGCGGCGGGTAGGGCGGGGGGCCATCGCAGCGAGCAGTTCTTC
CSVAAGRAGGHRSEQFF
>few|TRBV7-9|TRBJ2-1|-
TGTGCCAGCAGCTTAGGGACACGCTACAATGAGCAGTTCTTC
CASSLGTRYNEQFF
>-|TRBV5-5|TRBJ1-2|-
TGTGCCAGCAGCTTCGGGACTAACTATGGCTACACCTTC
CASSFGTNYGYTF
>-|TRBV5-4|TRBJ2-1|-
TGTGCCAGCAGCCCCTCCCAAGGGGGGGTGGGCTCCTACAATGAGCAGTTCTTC
CASSPSQGGVGSYNEQFF
>-|TRBV13|TRBJ1-1|-
TGTGCCAGCAGCTTCCTAGGGGCTTTAAATATGAACACTGAAGCTTTCTTT
CASSFLGALNMNTEAFF
>-|TRBV5-1|TRBJ2-1|-
TGCGCCAGCAGCTTGGACTCCTCGAATGAGCAGTTCTTC
CASSLDSSNEQFF
>-|TRBV7-9|TRBJ1-1|TRBD1
TGTTCCAGCAGCCGAGGACAGGGCTACACTGAAGCTTTCTTT
CSSSRGQGYTEAFF
>-|TRBV27|TRBJ1-3|-
TGTGCCAGCAGTTTATCAGGGGGTTCTGGAAACACCATATATTTT
CASSLSGGSGNTIYF
>-|TRBV7-9|TRBJ2-7|-
TGTGCCAGCAGCTTAAGGGGGGGCCTCCCCAACGAGCAGTACTTC
CASSLRGGLPNEQYF
>-|TRBV9|TRBJ2-4|TRBD1
TGTGCCAGGTACCGGGACAGGGGAAACATTCAGTACTTC
CARYRDRGNIQYF
>-|TRBV19|TRBJ2-5|TRBD1
TGTGCCAGTAGTATAGTAGGGGGCGGGGAGACCCAGTACTTC
CASSIVGGGETQYF
>-|TRBV4-2|TRBJ2-5|TRBD2
TGTGCCAGCAGCCAAGGACTAGCGGGGGGCCGTTCACAAGAGACCCAGTACTTC
CASSQGLAGGRSQETQYF
>-|TRBV7-6|TRBJ2-6|TRBD1
TGTGCCAGCAGCTCTTGGACAGGGGGCGGTGGGGCCAACGTCCTGACTTTC
CASSSWTGGGGANVLTF
>-|TRBV6-6|TRBJ1-1|TRBD1
TGTGCCAGCAGTTCATCCTCGGGACAGGGAACCCCTGAAGCTTTCTTT
CASSSSSGQGTPEAFF
>few|TRBV19|TRBJ1-1|TRBD1
TGTGCCAGTAGTATATGGGGACAGGGAGATACTGAAGCTTTCTTT
CASSIWGQGDTEAFF
>once|TRBV2|TRBJ1-5|TRBD1
TGTGCCAGCAGTGAAGGAGGGGGCCGGCCCCAGCATTTT
CASSEGGGRPQHF
>-|TRBV30|TRBJ1-4|-
TGTGCCTGGAGTGTAGGGGTGGCTAATGAAAAACTGTTTTTT
CAWSVGVANEKLFF
>-|TRBV2|TRBJ1-4|-
TGTGCCAGCGGGGGTCAGGGGTGGAGTGAAAAACTGTTTTTT
CASGGQGWSEKLFF
>-|TRBV11-2|TRBJ2-5|-
TGTGCCAGCAGAAGAGAGGGAGAGACCCAGTACTTC
CASRREGETQYF
>few|TRBV7-3|TRBJ2-7|TRBD1
TGTGCCAGCCACCGGGACAGCTCCTACGAGCAGTACTTC
CASHRDSSYEQYF
>-|TRBV20-1|TRBJ2-1|-
TGCAGTGCTAGGCTAGTGGGGGGGCAGTTCTTC
CSARLVGGQFF
>few|TRBV29-1|TRBJ2-4|-
TGCAGCGTTGAAGGGTTTCAGACTCCCGTGGCCAAAAACATTCAGTACTTC
CSVEGFQTPVAKNIQYF
>-|TRBV27|TRBJ2-3|TRBD2
TGTGCCAGCAGCCTGGATGGGACTAGCGGGGCGTGGGGTACGCAGTATTTT
CASSLDGTSGAWGTQYF
>-|TRBV4-1|TRBJ1-4|-
TGCGCCAGCAGCCTCCGAAGTGGGACTCAGGTGGCTGGAACTAATGAAAAACTGTTTTTT
CASSLRSGTQVAGTNEKLFF
>-|TRBV21-1|TRBJ1-1|-
TGTGCCAGCAGCTCCGGACGGTCGCCGGGAACTGAAGCTTTCTTT
CASSSGRSPGTEAFF
>few|TRBV7-2|TRBJ2-2|-
TGTGCCAGCAGCCCCCAGGGCGCCCGGCGTAACGGGGAGCTGTTTTTT
CASSPQGARRNGELFF
>-|TRBV2|TRBJ1-5|TRBD1
TGTGCCAGCAACCGACAGGGGAGCAATCAGCCCCAGCATTTT
CASNRQGSNQPQHF
>-|TRBV5-4|TRBJ1-1|-
TGTGCCAGCAGCTTGTGGGTGACAGGGAACACTGAAGCTTTCTTT
CASSLWVTGNTEAFF
>once|TRBV27|TRBJ1-6|-
TGTGCCAGCAGCCCCGACTGGAACTCCTATAATTCACCCCTCCACTTT
CASSPDWNSYNSPLHF
>few|TRBV15|TRBJ1-6|-
TGTGCCACCAGCACCCACAGGAGCTCCTATAATTCACCCCTCCACTTT
CATSTHRSSYNSPLHF
>-|TRBV27|TRBJ2-7|-
TGTGCCAGCACCAAACGGAGGGGTTTCGACGAGCAGTACTTC
CASTKRRGFDEQYF
>-|TRBV27|TRBJ2-7|TRBD2
TGTGCCAGCAGTTTGCGGGGGGGGGACGAGCAGTACTTC
CASSLRGGDEQYF
>-|TRBV9|TRBJ2-7|TRBD2
TGTGCCAGCGGCACTCGCGGGACTAGCGAGCAGTACTTC
CASGTRGTSEQYF
>-|TRBV7-3|TRBJ2-2|TRBD1
TGTGCCAGCAGCTTTTCAGGGGGCGCGAACACCGGGGAGCTGTTTTTT
CASSFSGGANTGELFF
>-|TRBV7-8|TRBJ1-2|-
TGTGCCAGCAGCTTCCGGGACTATGGCTACACCTTC
CASSFRDYGYTF
>-|TRBV9|TRBJ2-1|-
TGTGCCAGCAGCGTAGGGACTAACCTCGATGAGCAGTTCTTC
CASSVGTNLDEQFF
>once|TRBV5-4|TRBJ1-2|TRBD1
TGTGCCAGCAGTATAGGACAGGGGGCGAATGGCTACACCTTC
CASSIGQGANGYTF
>-|TRBV10-3|TRBJ1-4|-
TGTGCCATCAGCGAACGTCCAGGGGAAGAAAAACTGTTTTTT
CAISERPGEEKLFF
>-|TRBV6-6|TRBJ2-1|TRBD1
TGTGCCAGCAGCGCGGGACAGGGGTACAATGAGCAGTTCTTC
CASSAGQGYNEQFF
>-|TRBV7-7|TRBJ2-1|-
TGTGCTAGCAGCTTAACAGGCTACAATGAGCAGTTCTTC
CASSLTGYNEQFF
>-|TRBV7-9|TRBJ1-5|TRBD1
TGTGCCAGCAGTCCCGGGACAGGGAGTCAGCCCCAGCATTTT
CASSPGTGSQPQHF
>-|TRBV19|TRBJ2-1|-
TGTGCCAGTAGTATCGGAGGGAGCCGCTACAATGAGCAGTTCTTC
CASSIGGSRYNEQFF
>-|TRBV7-9|TRBJ1-5|-
TGTTCCAGCAGCTTAGGTCCGAGGCCCCAGCATTTT
CSSSLGPRPQHF
>-|TRBV18|TRBJ1-6|-
TGTGCCAGCTCAGGTTCGAGCTCCTATAATTCACCCCTCCACTTT
CASSGSSSYNSPLHF
>-|TRBV27|TRBJ1-2|TRBD1
TGTGCCAGCAGTTTACGACAGGGGCTCGGGGGCTACACCTTC
CASSLRQGLGGYTF
>-|TRBV18|TRBJ1-2|-
TGTGCCAGCTCACCACAGGACGGGGACTATGGCTACACCTTC
CASSPQDGDYGYTF
>-|TRBV7-8|TRBJ2-7|-
TGTGCCAGCAGCTTAGTTCAGGGCCACCAACTTTACGAGCAGTACTTC
CASSLVQGHQLYEQYF
>-|TRBV6-5|TRBJ2-7|TRBD2
TGTGCCAGCAGTTACTCTAGCGGGAGTTTCTCCTACGAGCAGTACTTC
CASSYSSGSFSYEQYF
>few|TRBV6-1|TRBJ1-2|-
TGTGCCAGTTTTCCGGGACACCTGGTTGGCTACACCTTC
CASFPGHLVGYTF
>-|TRBV9|TRBJ2-1|-
TGTGCCAGCAGCGGAGATGAGCAGTTCTTC
CASSGDEQFF
>-|TRBV5-4|TRBJ1-2|-
TGTGCCAGCAGCCGTAAGGAGGTCGTCTATGGCTACACCTTC
CASSRKEVVYGYTF
>-|TRBV5-1|TRBJ1-2|TRBD1
TGCGCCAGCAGCCCCGTTGCGATACAGGGGGCTTCTGTCTACACCTTC
CASSPVAIQGASVYTF
>-|TRBV6-5|TRBJ2-7|-
TGTGCCAGCAGTTACTCGACAGGTACCTACGAGCAGTACTTC
CASSYSTGTYEQYF